This T cell receptor beta chain emerged from a study of T-cell memory formation after mild COVID-19. The V gene's germline CDR1 is SEHNR and CDR2 FQNEAQ (reference sequence). This CDR3 spans 16 amino acids. Trimming stripped 3 bases from V and 3 bases from J, with 15 bases between. TCRdb passed the 5' RACE reads through MiXCR, listing each CDR3 protein once. The profile shows 400,000 to 550,000 distinct CDR3 sequences, roughly 25% of them singletons. Sequenced: PBMCs or a T cell subset sorted from them (not recorded which). The source of this sequence is an adult woman who had mild COVID-19 (a few samples of this study predate the infection). Cell type and time point are not known. The chain combines TRBV7-9 with TRBJ1-5, with D possibly matching TRBD1 (5 bases). The CDR3 loop reads CASSFVGGADNQPQHF. CDR3 nucleotide sequence: TGTGCCAGCAGCTTCGTGGGGGGAGCCGACAATCAGCCCCAGCATTTT.